Below are 25 T cell receptor beta chains sequenced from a single sample in a study of identical twins. One entry per CDR3 protein results from TCRdb running MiXCR on the 5' RACE reads. This table has more than 400,000 distinct CDR3 sequences, around 15% appearing once. This same sample was also part of a study on yellow fever vaccine responses in identical twins.

Sequenced material: CD4+ T cells sorted from blood. Receptor source: a woman between 18 and 29 years old in good health.

This clonotype was recorded a few times. J is TRBJ2-5 and V is TRBV27; D could derive from TRBD1 or TRBD2 (5 bases each). The V gene lost 0 bases and the J gene lost 7 bases, with 15 bases spanning the gap. The CDR3 loop spans 15 amino acids. Per the germline V gene, CDR1 is MNHEY and CDR2 is SMNVEV (reference sequence). The CDR3 here is CASSLSRGASGTQYF. CDR3 coding DNA: TGTGCCAGCAGTTTATCGAGGGGTGCCAGCGGGACCCAGTACTTC.

This clonotype turned up a few times. The rearrangement joins TRBV3-1 to TRBJ2-7; D is possibly TRBD2 (6 bases). Trimming took off 4 bases at V and 6 bases at J, with 10 bases between the two ends. Per germline, CDR1 LGHDT and CDR2 YNNKEL (reference sequence). The CDR3 length is 12 residues. The CDR3 region is CASSPGVGEQYV. The CDR3 DNA follows: TGTGCCAGCAGCCCGGGGGTAGGCGAGCAGTACGTC.

This clonotype was recorded a few times. J is TRBJ2-2 and V is TRBV10-3; TRBD2 is a possible D gene (6 bases). V lost 0 bases and J 4 bases, leaving 9 bases between the germline ends. Germline V gene lookup returns CDR1 ENHRY and CDR2 SYGVKD. This CDR3 has 15 amino acids. CDR3 coding DNA: TGTGCCATCAGTGAGTCCAATAGCGGCACCGGGGAGCTGTTTTTT. Its translation: CAISESNSGTGELFF.

The genes are TRBV9 and TRBJ2-1; the match to TRBD2 covers 9 bases. V lost 0 bases and J lost 5; bases outside the gene matches: 3. This CDR3 spans 15 amino acids. The germline gives CDR1 SGDLS, CDR2 YYNGEE. CDR3 residues: CASSVASGENNEQFF. The CDR3 bases are TGTGCCAGCAGCGTAGCTAGCGGGGAAAACAATGAGCAGTTCTTC.

This clonotype was counted only a few times. V gene TRBV6-5 combines with J gene TRBJ2-3, with a weak D call TRBD2 (6 bases). The length of the CDR3 is 16 residues. The germline V gene encodes CDR1 MNHEY and CDR2 SVGAGI. The germline V and J ends were trimmed by 2 bases and 5 bases, with 17 bases remaining between them. The CDR3 region is CASSYLIAGAGDTQYF. In DNA form, the CDR3 reads TGTGCCAGCAGTTACCTAATAGCCGGAGCGGGAGATACGCAGTATTTT.

A few counts support this clonotype. J is TRBJ2-5 and V is TRBV6-5, with 9 bases that match TRBD1. The germline V gene has CDR1 MNHEY and CDR2 SVGAGI. This CDR3 has 16 amino acids. The ends lost 0 bases at V and 2 bases at J; junction bases unmatched: 4. The CDR3 protein is CASSYSQTGGQETQYF. In DNA, the CDR3 is TGTGCCAGCAGTTACTCCCAGACAGGGGGTCAAGAGACCCAGTACTTC.

The chain is built from TRBV4-1 and TRBJ2-7, with TRBD1 matching over 11 bases. The V gene's germline CDR1 is MGHRA and CDR2 YSYEKL. Trimming took 3 bases from V and 6 from J; bases not matched to a gene: 10. The CDR3 covers 16 residues. For the CDR3, the DNA is TGCGCCAGCAGCCAGCATACCGGGACAGGGGGGTTCGAGCAGTACTTC. Protein sequence: CASSQHTGTGGFEQYF.

V usage is TRBV10-1 and J usage is TRBJ2-7, with 10 nucleotides matching TRBD2. Germline CDR1 WNHNN, CDR2 SYGVQD (reference sequence). V was pared by 4 bases and J by 6 bases, with 3 bases of the junction left unmatched. This CDR3 has 13 residues. This CDR3 reads CASSGTSGTEQYF. CDR3 in DNA: TGCGCCAGCAGTGGGACTAGCGGTACCGAGCAGTACTTC.

In this sample, this clonotype turned up a few times. V gene TRBV10-3 combines with J gene TRBJ2-5; TRBD1 or TRBD2 may be the D gene (5 bases each). The germline V gene encodes CDR1 ENHRY and CDR2 SYGVKD. The length of the CDR3 is 14 residues. V dropped 6 bases and J dropped 4 bases, with 15 bases sitting between them. The chain's CDR3 is CAISLGGMGETQYF. The CDR3 bases are TGTGCCATCAGCCTTGGGGGTATGGGAGAGACCCAGTACTTC.

The sample holds a few counts of this clonotype. This chain joins TRBV3-1 and TRBJ2-2; the D is unclear. Germline V gene data show CDR1 as LGHDT and CDR2 as YNNKEL (reference sequence). This CDR3 contains 13 residues. The V end lost 2 bases, the J end lost 5 bases, and 6 bases lay between the germline ends. The DNA for the CDR3 is TGTGCCAGCAGCCAAACGGTGACCGGGGAGCTGTTTTTT. This encodes CASSQTVTGELFF.

This clonotype was seen a handful of times. This chain links TRBV12-3 or TRBV12-4 with TRBJ2-1; D remains unclear. V lost 3 bases and J 4 bases, leaving 10 bases between the germline ends. CDR3 length equals 14 residues. The CDR3 loop reads CASSFLPRYNEQFF. In DNA, the CDR3 is TGTGCCAGCAGTTTTCTTCCGCGTTACAATGAGCAGTTCTTC.

V gene TRBV15 combines with J gene TRBJ1-5, with 7 nucleotides matching TRBD1. The CDR3 extends over 19 amino acids. The germline gives CDR1 LNHNV, CDR2 YYDKDF (reference sequence). After removal of 2 bases from V and 7 bases from J, the junction contained 20 bases not matched to a gene. CDR3 loop: CATSRTTRPDRRSSQPQHF. CDR3 sequence (DNA): TGTGCCACCAGCAGAACCACCCGACCGGACAGGAGAAGTAGCCAGCCCCAGCATTTT.

This clonotype appeared a few times. The chain combines TRBV6-5 with TRBJ1-3; no clear D. The V end lost 0 bases, the J end lost 2 bases, and 5 bases lay between the germline ends. The germline CDR1 and CDR2 sequences are MNHEY and SVGAGI. There are 14 residues in the CDR3. The CDR3 region has the DNA TGTGCCAGCAGTTACTCAAGAGCTGGAAACACCATATATTTT. Translating gives CASSYSRAGNTIYF.

J is TRBJ2-4 and V is TRBV5-1; possible D gene TRBD1, 6 bases. This CDR3 contains 16 residues. V was pared by 2 bases and J by 0 bases, with 12 bases between. From germline, CDR1 is SGHRS and CDR2 YFSETQ. CDR3 loop: CASSFGQPLAKNIQYF. The CDR3, as DNA: TGCGCCAGCAGCTTCGGACAGCCCCTAGCCAAAAACATTCAGTACTTC. The full variable domain, completed using reference TRBV5-1 and TRBJ2-4, is KAGVTQTPRYLIKTRGQQVTLSCSPISGHRSVSWYQQTPGQGLQFLFEYFSETQRNKGNFPGRFSGRQFSNSRSEMNVSTLELGDSALYLCASSFGQPLAKNIQYFGAGTRLSVL.

The chain combines TRBV5-1 with TRBJ2-1; tentatively, D is TRBD1 or TRBD2 (5 bases each). CDR1 is SGHRS and CDR2 is YFSETQ in the germline V gene. The germline V and J ends were trimmed by 0 bases and 12 bases, with 10 bases remaining between them. CDR3 length equals 12 residues. Here the CDR3 reads CASSLEGRGQFF. CDR3 nucleotide sequence: TGCGCCAGCAGCTTGGAGGGACGAGGGCAGTTCTTC.

The J gene is TRBJ1-1, the V gene TRBV11-1; D gene uncertain. In germline, CDR1 is SGHAT, CDR2 FQDESV (reference sequence). Between the trimmed V and J ends, which lost 0 bases and 4 bases, there was a span of 21 bases. The CDR3 covers 18 residues. The CDR3 protein is CASSLALASGSVGTEAFF. CDR3 sequence (DNA): TGTGCCAGCAGCTTAGCGCTCGCGTCGGGCAGTGTGGGCACTGAAGCTTTCTTT.

This clonotype has a handful of counts. The chain employs TRBV28 and TRBJ2-7, with D maybe TRBD1 (5 bases). Germline V lookup: CDR1 MDHEN, CDR2 SYDVKM. Between the trimmed V and J ends, which lost 2 bases and 6 bases, there was a span of 14 bases. The CDR3 sequence is 14 residues long. For the CDR3, the DNA is TGTGCCAGCAGTTTAATTCAGGGTAGGGGCGAGCAGTACGTC. It encodes CASSLIQGRGEQYV.

This clonotype was seen a few times. This chain connects TRBV7-8 to TRBJ2-1; 12 nucleotides line up with TRBD2. Trimming took 1 base from V and 4 from J; bases not matched to a gene: 2. CDR3 length: 16 residues. Germline V gene data show CDR1 as SGHVS and CDR2 as FQNEAQ. The CDR3 is CASSLVTSGGYNEQFF. The CDR3, as DNA: TGTGCCAGCAGCTTAGTGACTAGCGGGGGATACAATGAGCAGTTCTTC.

The CDR3 loop is CASSPTGLFYEQYF. The CDR3 DNA follows: TGTGCCAGCAGCCCAACCGGACTCTTCTACGAGCAGTACTTC. The chain is built from TRBV7-2 and TRBJ2-7, with D maybe TRBD2 (5 bases). The germline V gene encodes CDR1 SGHTA and CDR2 FQGNSA. The CDR3 is 14 residues long. V lost 5 bases and J lost 3, with 14 bases in between.

V usage is TRBV24-1 and J usage is TRBJ2-1; a possible D gene is TRBD2 (5 bases). Germline V lookup: CDR1 KGHDR, CDR2 SFDVKD. The CDR3 contains 14 residues. V was trimmed by 6 bases and J by 5 bases, leaving 13 bases between them. Here the CDR3 DNA reads TGTGCCACCAGTCCACTAGGAAGGGACAATGAGCAGTTCTTC. This sequence encodes CATSPLGRDNEQFF.

This clonotype was counted between two and nine times. This sequence joins TRBV5-1 and TRBJ2-2; no firm D call. The germline CDR1 and CDR2 sequences are SGHRS and YFSETQ. The CDR3 length is 16 residues. The V and J ends lost 1 base and 0 bases respectively, with 10 bases between them. CDR3 bases: TGCGCCAGCAGCTTGTGGGTTCCCGCGAACACCGGGGAGCTGTTTTTT. Translated: CASSLWVPANTGELFF.

The J gene is TRBJ2-5, the V gene TRBV6-5; D is possibly TRBD1 (6 bases). This CDR3 is 15 amino acids long. V was cut by 0 bases and J by 5 bases, with 13 bases left in between. The V gene's germline CDR1 is MNHEY and CDR2 SVGAGI. This CDR3 is CASSYSAGVGETQYF. As DNA, the CDR3 is TGTGCCAGCAGTTACTCGGCAGGGGTTGGGGAGACCCAGTACTTC.

This clonotype was observed a handful of times. The chain carries TRBV7-8 and TRBJ2-7, with TRBD1 matching over 7 bases. V dropped 5 bases and J dropped 11; count of bases not matched to a gene: 18. The germline V gene has CDR1 SGHVS and CDR2 FQNEAQ. This CDR3 comprises 15 residues. The CDR3 spells CASSPRQGLKEWEYF. The CDR3 bases are TGTGCCAGCAGCCCTAGACAGGGTCTAAAGGAATGGGAGTACTTC.

The chain recombines TRBV11-2 with TRBJ1-2; D not certain. V dropped 5 bases and J dropped 6 bases, with 16 bases sitting between them. The CDR3 covers 14 residues. From germline, CDR1 is SGHAT and CDR2 FQNNGV. CDR3 sequence: CASSPTLDWNGYTF. CDR3 DNA: TGTGCCAGCAGCCCTACCCTTGACTGGAATGGCTACACCTTC.

The V gene is TRBV29-1, the J gene TRBJ2-3; 8 bases match TRBD1. This CDR3 comprises 15 residues. J gave up 4 bases and V 7 bases, and 13 bases lay outside the gene matches. Germline CDR1 and CDR2: SQVTM and ANQGSEA. This CDR3 reads CSARTGTGPSDTQYF. The CDR3 coding sequence is TGCAGCGCTCGAACCGGGACAGGCCCTTCAGATACGCAGTATTTT.